This T cell receptor (beta chain) was sequenced during a study of blood T cell repertoires in COVID-19. Study context: The analysed material was cDNA or gDNA that came from T cells, B-cell-depleted T cells, or PBMCs.

In the original workflow: It was from reference gene primer amplification that nucleated cell counts were estimated. Some clones are missing from TCRdb's copy, which holds only in-frame ones; the method was immunoSEQ multiplex PCR. V and J calls and clone size are copied from that table; D and trimming were computed from the DNA. The repertoire has about 220,000 clones, roughly 80% of them found once; the top ten carry roughly 7%. V lost 2 bases and J 0 bases, leaving 14 bases between the germline ends. CDR1 is SGDLS, CDR2 YYNGEE, per germline. This CDR3 is built from 16 residues. The origin of this receptor is a woman aged 70 to 79 with acute or convalescent COVID-19. The chain employs TRBV9 and TRBJ1-1; a possible D gene is TRBD1 (6 bases). Sequencing used peripheral blood. CDR3 region: CASSVPAGGMNTEAFF. CDR3 nucleotides: TGTGCCAGCAGCGTCCCGGCGGGGGGCATGAACACTGAAGCTTTCTTT.